One and the same sample provided the 9 T cell receptor beta chains below, sequenced in a study of cytomegalovirus exposure and HLA in healthy donors. The PCR made use of 60 Vbeta and 13 Jbeta primers. Assay: immunoSEQ multiplex PCR; the TCRdb copy retains only in-frame clones and omits some. The record lists 180,000 or so clones, of which the ten most abundant hold approximately 0.82%. The sequenced sample consisted of PBMCs. The receptors originated from a woman aged 18-29 years in good health and CMV-seropositive.

This chain's CDR3 is CASSQPRSNTEAFF. The CDR3 DNA reads TGTGCCAGCAGCCAACCCAGGTCGAACACTGAAGCTTTCTTT. This rearrangement joins TRBV5-6 to TRBJ1-1; the D is unclear. Trimming removed 4 bases from V and 1 base from J, with 11 bases in between. CDR3 size: 14 residues. CDR1 and CDR2 (germline): SGHDT, YYEEEE.

V usage is TRBV6-1 and J usage is TRBJ2-1; 10 bases fit TRBD2. From germline, CDR1 is MNHNS and CDR2 SASEGT. V lost 0 bases and J lost 6; bases outside the gene matches: 2. This CDR3 contains 15 residues. In nucleotides, the CDR3 is TGTGCCAGCAGTGAAGCAGCGGGAGGGCCCAATGAGCAGTTCTTC. Translated, it gives CASSEAAGGPNEQFF.

The chain recombines TRBV29-1 with TRBJ1-1, with a weak D call TRBD1 (5 bases). The CDR3 extends over 11 amino acids. Per germline, CDR1 SQVTM and CDR2 ANQGSEA. V lost 2 bases to trimming and J lost 6 bases, with 7 bases between them. The CDR3 nucleotides are TGCAGCGTTGAATCAGGGTCTGAAGCTTTCTTT. Encoded protein: CSVESGSEAFF.

This chain links TRBV9 with TRBJ2-2; D is undetermined. The germline V gene encodes CDR1 SGDLS and CDR2 YYNGEE. With 6 bases removed from V and 0 bases from J, the gap between germline ends came to 6 bases. The CDR3 has 13 amino acids. The CDR3 is CASKSTNTGELFF. The DNA of the CDR3 is TGTGCCAGCAAATCTACGAACACCGGGGAGCTGTTTTTT.

The chain uses TRBV4-2 and TRBJ2-5; D perhaps matches TRBD2 (5 bases). CDR1 LGHNA and CDR2 YNFKEQ come from the germline V gene. This CDR3 has 15 residues. The V and J ends lost 3 bases and 4 bases respectively, with 15 bases between them. The CDR3 DNA reads as TGTGCCAGCAGCCACCCCGGCCGAGCGGTAGAGACCCAGTACTTC. The encoded protein is CASSHPGRAVETQYF.

The chain links TRBV5-1 to TRBJ2-1; 13 bases are shared with TRBD2. The CDR3 is made up of 16 amino acids. J was trimmed by 6 bases and V by 3 bases; bases with no gene match: 6. The germline V gene encodes CDR1 SGHRS and CDR2 YFSETQ. In nucleotides, the CDR3 is TGCGCCAGCAGCTGGGGACTAGCGGGACCACTCAATGAGCAGTTCTTC. It specifies CASSWGLAGPLNEQFF.

This chain joins TRBV5-6 and TRBJ1-5, with 8 bases aligning to TRBD1. The CDR3 consists of 15 residues. The V and J ends lost 0 bases and 5 bases, in that order; junction bases with no gene match: 4. Germline V CDR1 and CDR2: SGHDT, YYEEEE. In DNA, the CDR3 is TGTGCCAGCAGCTTGGCCATGACAGGGGATCAGCCCCAGCATTTT. Its protein is CASSLAMTGDQPQHF.

The chain uses TRBV19 and TRBJ1-1; possibly TRBD1 for D (5 bases). In germline, CDR1 is LNHDA, CDR2 SQIVND (reference sequence). V dropped 4 bases and J dropped 3 bases, with 12 bases sitting between them. The CDR3 runs to 14 residues. CDR3 sequence reads: CASSNPGFHTEAFF. In DNA, the CDR3 is TGTGCCAGTAGTAACCCAGGGTTTCACACTGAAGCTTTCTTT.

In regard to this clone: At one of its ends the junction is not consistent with the germline gene, which may arise from a read error. The chain recombines TRBV6-5 with TRBJ1-1; 8 bases are shared with TRBD1. Germline assignment: CDR1 MNHEY and CDR2 SVGAGI. The CDR3 is 14 residues long. CDR3 sequence: CASSVAGGETGAFF. The CDR3 DNA reads as TGTGCCAGCAGTGTGGCAGGGGGCGAGACTGGAGCTTTCTTT.